This T cell receptor (beta chain) was documented in a study of cytomegalovirus exposure and HLA in healthy donors. Study summary: An analysis done earlier identified fewer than 140 million unique TCR beta sequences from about 179 million T cells.

This clone was observed a few times. CDR1 is SGDLS, CDR2 YYNGEE, per germline. V dropped 2 bases and J dropped 5; count of bases not matched to a gene: 5. CDR3 length equals 17 residues. The PCR ran on 60 Vbeta and 13 Jbeta primers. Sequencing used immunoSEQ multiplex PCR; TCRdb keeps in-frame clones, though not all of them. The data hold around 130,000 clones, with 65% to 85% observed a single time. The TCR comes from a woman younger than 30 in good health and CMV-seronegative. The chain employs TRBV9 and TRBJ2-2, with 14 bases lining up with TRBD2. The material sequenced was PBMCs. CDR3 nucleotide sequence: TGTGCCAGCAGCGTCGGACTAGCGGGAGGCGATACCGGGGAGCTGTTTTTT. Residues: CASSVGLAGGDTGELFF.